This T cell receptor (beta chain) was retrieved from a study of shared clonotypes between healthy human individuals. Turning to the study itself: With ages of 18 to 49, the donors were a couple of women and a few men. General study points: Blood was the only sampled material, and tissue repertoires likely differ.

Evenly divided among several immunoSEQ plates was the genomic DNA of each subset. Produced via immunoSEQ multiplex PCR; TCRdb's table is partial and in-frame only. The data contain about 1.5 million clones, 95% to 99% of them singletons. A word on this clone: The antigen remains unidentified.

Germline V CDR1 and CDR2: GTSNPN, SVGIG (reference sequence). Between the trimmed V and J ends, which lost 1 base and 8 bases, there was a span of 17 bases. The CDR3 runs 14 residues. Investigators divided CD4+ cells into CD45RA+ naive and CD45RA-negative memory subsets. This clonotype was sampled from a man in his thirties or forties in good health. Input material: naive CD4+ T cells sorted from blood. Sample subset: CD45RA+ positively selected. The chain joins TRBV30 to TRBJ1-2, with D unresolved. This CDR3 is CAWSGYIGRRGYTF. DNA for the CDR3: TGTGCCTGGAGTGGATATATTGGGAGGAGGGGCTACACCTTC.